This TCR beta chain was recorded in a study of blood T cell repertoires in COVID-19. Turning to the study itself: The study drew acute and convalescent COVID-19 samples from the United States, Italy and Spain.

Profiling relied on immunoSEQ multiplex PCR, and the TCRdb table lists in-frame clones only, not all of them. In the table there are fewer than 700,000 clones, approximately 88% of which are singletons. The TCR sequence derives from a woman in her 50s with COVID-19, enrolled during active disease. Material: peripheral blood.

CDR3 sequence: CATSARRTGGAGYNEQFF. DNA of the CDR3: TGTGCCACCAGCGCACGGAGGACCGGGGGGGCTGGGTACAATGAGCAGTTCTTC. V is TRBV15 and J is TRBJ2-1; 8 bases align to TRBD2. This CDR3 comprises 18 residues. Germline CDR1 and CDR2: LNHNV and YYDKDF (reference sequence). The trim removed 5 bases at V and 4 bases at J, leaving 16 bases unmatched.